The rows below give T cell receptor beta chains drawn from one sample of a study of shared clonotypes between healthy human individuals. Data came from immunoSEQ multiplex PCR; TCRdb stores just in-frame clones and leaves some out. The table lists roughly 1,500,000 clones, around 98.5% of them singletons, with roughly 0.35% in the top ten. The sequenced sample consisted of naive CD4+ T cells sorted from blood. These receptors originate from a man under 40 in good health. CDR3s leave out the opening cysteine and the closing phenylalanine or tryptophan.

v_call cdr3_aa
TRBV9 ASSVTSEYNEQF
TRBV7-6 ASSRLAGSYNEQF
TRBV15 ATSRLAGGSTDTQY
TRBV9 ASSVQLALAAYNEQF
TRBV4-2 ASSQLAGVSAYEQY
TRBV5-6 ASSLWPSYEQY
TRBV18 ASSQDRVTNEQY
TRBV7-9 ASNSGTYNEQF
TRBV7-9 ASSSRGLWSYEQY
TRBV6-5 ASNRDMNTGELF
TRBV10-3 AINGQGDNQPQH
TRBV30 AWSQIDRDAETQY
TRBV28 ASSQVYNEQF
TRBV5-4 ASSLRDMTDTQY
TRBV9 ASSVGKPGQRNTGELF
TRBV18 ASSQNRGEETQY
TRBV27 ASSLSLGGSGGTDTQY